The present entry profiles one T cell receptor (beta chain) with its context. This specimen comes from a study of cytomegalovirus exposure and HLA in healthy donors. In the PCR, 60 Vbeta and 13 Jbeta primers were used. Clones were read by immunoSEQ multiplex PCR, and TCRdb kept only the in-frame ones, dropping some. This table has about 170,000 clones, 80% to 90% appearing once. J gave up 10 bases and V 3 bases, and 10 bases lay outside the gene matches. The CDR3 length is 13 residues. Per germline, CDR1 GTSNPN and CDR2 SVGIG (reference sequence). The sample consisted of PBMCs. This rearrangement joins TRBV30 to TRBJ2-7, with TRBD1 matching over 9 bases. The clonotype originates from a man aged 25 to 40 in good health and CMV-seropositive. The DNA of the CDR3 is TGTGCCTGGAGCCTTTCCCAACAGGGGGCTCAGTACTTC. Amino acids: CAWSLSQQGAQYF.